These 21 T cell receptor beta chains were sequenced from one sample in a study of blood T cell repertoires in COVID-19. Profiling relied on immunoSEQ multiplex PCR, and the TCRdb table lists in-frame clones only, not all of them. Of about 160,000 clones in the sample, approximately 90% are singletons; the top ten hold about 5.3%. The source material was peripheral blood. These receptors all come from a man younger than 40 with COVID-19, enrolled during active disease.

The sample holds one count of this clone. Compared with germline, one end of the junction differs, possibly owing to a read error. Distinct nucleotide sequences in the sample also encode this CDR3. The rearrangement links TRBV19 to TRBJ2-7; possible D gene TRBD1, 5 bases. CDR1 LNHDA and CDR2 SQIVND come from the germline V gene (reference sequence). The CDR3 covers 16 residues. This chain's CDR3 is CASSPSRAYDSYEQYF. CDR3 coding DNA: TGCGCCAGTAGTCCAAGCAGGGCTTATGATTCCTACGAGCAGTACTTC. The full variable domain, rest sourced from reference TRBV19 and TRBJ2-7, is DGGITQSPKYLFRKEGQNVTLSCEQNLNHDAMYWYRQDPGQGLRLIYYSQIVNDFQKGDIAEGYSVSREKKESFPLTVTSAQKNPTAFYLCASSPSRAYDSYEQYFGPGTRLTVT.

V gene TRBV24-1 combines with J gene TRBJ2-3; tentative D call: TRBD2 (5 bases). CDR3 length: 17 residues. Germline V lookup: CDR1 KGHDR, CDR2 SFDVKD. The V and J ends lost 4 bases and 1 base respectively, with 17 bases between them. DNA of the CDR3: TGTGCCACCAGTGACTCGGACTGGAGTCGGGGCACAGATACGCAGTATTTT. It encodes CATSDSDWSRGTDTQYF.

The chain is built from TRBV27 and TRBJ2-1; tentatively, D is TRBD2 (7 bases). The V end was cut by 9 bases, the J end by 4 bases, with 13 bases between. This CDR3 spans 13 amino acids. Germline CDR1 MNHEY, CDR2 SMNVEV (reference sequence). CDR3 in DNA: TGTGCCAGTACAGGGAGGGCGTACAATGAGCAGTTCTTC. Protein sequence: CASTGRAYNEQFF.

The chain recombines TRBV2 with TRBJ2-2, with D possibly being TRBD2 (6 bases). V shed 8 bases and J shed 4 bases, with 14 bases lying between them. In germline, CDR1 is SNHLY, CDR2 FYNNEI. The CDR3 extends over 14 amino acids. As DNA, the CDR3 is TGTGCCAGCGACTCCCTCGGGGGCACCGGGGAGCTGTTTTTT. Protein: CASDSLGGTGELFF.

The chain combines TRBV7-9 with TRBJ2-7; 7 nucleotides agree with TRBD2. There are 14 residues in the CDR3. V lost 5 bases, J lost 2 bases, and 6 bases stayed unmatched. Germline CDR1 and CDR2: SEHNR and FQNEAQ (reference sequence). Written as DNA, the CDR3 is TGTGCCAGCAGCCCTGGGAGGGCCACCTACGAGCAGTACTTC. It specifies CASSPGRATYEQYF. The full variable domain, rest sourced from reference TRBV7-9 and TRBJ2-7, is DTGVSQNPRHKITKRGQNVTFRCDPISEHNRLYWYRQTLGQGPEFLTYFQNEAQLEKSRLLSDRFSAERPKGSFSTLEIQRTEQGDSAMYLCASSPGRATYEQYFGPGTRLTVT.

This sequence joins TRBV28 and TRBJ2-1; TRBD1 is a possible D gene (6 bases). Looked up from germline, CDR1 is MDHEN and CDR2 is SYDVKM. Trimming left V 6 bases short and J 1 base short, with 13 bases between. The CDR3 is 15 residues long. The CDR3 reads CASRKDSGSYNEQFF. CDR3 sequence (DNA): TGTGCCAGCAGAAAGGACAGCGGATCCTACAATGAGCAGTTCTTC.

In this sample, this clone turned up once. The J gene is TRBJ2-7, the V gene TRBV10-3, with 10 bases matching TRBD2. V trimming: 6 bases; J trimming: 4 bases; junction bases outside the gene matches: 6. CDR1 is ENHRY, CDR2 SYGVKD, per germline. This CDR3 contains 14 residues. DNA for the CDR3: TGTGCCATCAGAAGTAGCGGGAGGAATTACGAGCAGTACTTC. It encodes CAIRSSGRNYEQYF.

This sequence joins TRBV7-2 and TRBJ2-1, with 10 nucleotides matching TRBD1. Trimming at V came to 6 bases and at J to 3 bases, leaving 8 bases not matched to a gene. The CDR3 has 16 residues. CDR1 is SGHTA, CDR2 FQGNSA, per germline. The CDR3 is CASSRTGTGVYNEQFF. The CDR3 bases are TGTGCCAGCAGTCGCACCGGGACAGGGGTCTACAATGAGCAGTTCTTC.

V usage is TRBV9 and J usage is TRBJ2-1, with 15 bases fitting TRBD2. Germline CDR1 SGDLS, CDR2 YYNGEE. The CDR3 is 16 amino acids. V was pared by 0 bases and J by 7 bases, with 2 bases of the junction left unmatched. The CDR3 sequence is CASSVAGTSGRNEQFF. In nucleotides, the CDR3 is TGTGCCAGCAGCGTAGCCGGGACTAGCGGGAGGAATGAGCAGTTCTTC.

This clone was detected once. V and J are TRBV6-4 and TRBJ2-1; TRBD2 matches 7 bases. The CDR3 is 16 amino acids. CDR1 and CDR2 from the germline V gene are MRHNA and SNTAGT. Trimming cost V 6 bases and J 7 bases; bases outside gene matches: 15. The CDR3, as DNA: TGTGCCAGCAGCGAGGACGCGGGGGTTTCACTGAATGAGCAGTTCTTC. Protein sequence: CASSEDAGVSLNEQFF.

A note on this clone: This CDR3 is missing its conserved last phenylalanine or tryptophan, likely due to a read error. The CDR3, as DNA: TGTGCCAGCAGTTACATGGGACAGGGACCTCACGGGGACTACGAGCAGTACCTC. Amino acid sequence: CASSYMGQGPHGDYEQYL. The chain is built from TRBV6-2 or TRBV6-3 and TRBJ2-7, with TRBD1 matching over 9 bases. The trim removed 2 bases at V and 3 bases at J, leaving 14 bases unmatched. CDR3 length: 18 residues. The germline V gene has CDR1 MNHEY and CDR2 SVGEGT.

This sequence joins TRBV6-2 or TRBV6-3 and TRBJ2-3; TRBD2 might be the D (6 bases). The germline V and J ends were trimmed by 5 bases and 3 bases, with 21 bases remaining between them. This CDR3 region has 17 residues. The germline CDR1 and CDR2 sequences are MNHEY and SVGEGT. The CDR3 sequence is CASSTPHGTSITDTQYF. The CDR3 DNA reads as TGTGCCAGCAGTACCCCCCACGGGACTTCAATAACAGATACGCAGTATTTT.

This clone has only one observation. The chain carries TRBV4-3 and TRBJ1-2; D perhaps matches TRBD1 (6 bases). Germline V gene lookup returns CDR1 LGHNA and CDR2 YSLEER. The CDR3 has 17 residues. Trimming took off 0 bases at V and 4 bases at J, with 18 bases between the two ends. The CDR3 loop reads CASSQEHRTVTFYGYTF. DNA of the CDR3: TGCGCCAGCAGCCAAGAACATAGGACAGTTACCTTCTATGGCTACACCTTC.

The chain employs TRBV2 and TRBJ1-5, with TRBD1 matching over 7 bases. The CDR3 length is 16 residues. Trimming removed 2 bases from V and 3 bases from J; junction bases left unmatched: 7. The germline V gene has CDR1 SNHLY and CDR2 FYNNEI. CDR3 nucleotide sequence: TGTGCCAGCAGTGAACCACTGGGACAGCCCAATCAGCCCCAGCATTTT. Translated, it gives CASSEPLGQPNQPQHF.

V and J are TRBV15 and TRBJ2-1; 8 bases align to TRBD2. Trimming at V came to 2 bases and at J to 9 bases, leaving 9 bases not matched to a gene. The CDR3 is made up of 15 amino acids. Per the germline V gene, CDR1 is LNHNV and CDR2 is YYDKDF (reference sequence). The CDR3 region is CATSRPLGRASEQFF. CDR3 nucleotide sequence: TGTGCCACCAGCAGACCCCTCGGGAGGGCCAGTGAGCAGTTCTTC.

This chain joins TRBV4-3 and TRBJ2-3; TRBD2 aligns across 8 bases. The ends lost 1 base at V and 4 bases at J; junction bases unmatched: 1. CDR1 and CDR2 (germline): LGHNA, YSLEER. This CDR3 comprises 14 residues. CDR3 residues: CASSQVAGPDTQYF. The CDR3, as DNA: TGCGCCAGCAGCCAAGTAGCGGGGCCAGATACGCAGTATTTT.

This chain joins TRBV7-2 and TRBJ1-4; TRBD1 aligns across 11 bases. V was clipped by 4 bases and J by 8 bases; unmatched bases: 9. CDR3 length: 16 amino acids. Germline V gene lookup returns CDR1 SGHTA and CDR2 FQGNSA. CDR3 loop: CASSYLGGQGGEKLFF. The CDR3 coding sequence is TGTGCCAGCAGCTACCTTGGGGGACAGGGGGGCGAAAAACTGTTTTTT.

J is TRBJ2-3 and V is TRBV7-8; TRBD1 agrees at 7 bases. V gave up 5 bases and J gave up 7 bases; unmatched junction bases: 3. This CDR3 contains 12 residues. Germline V gene data show CDR1 as SGHVS and CDR2 as FQNEAQ. CDR3 sequence reads: CASSGTANTQYF. CDR3 bases: TGTGCCAGCAGCGGGACAGCCAATACGCAGTATTTT.

V and J are TRBV6-5 and TRBJ1-4, with 8 nucleotides matching TRBD1. This CDR3 has 15 residues. Germline V gives CDR1 MNHEY, CDR2 SVGAGI. Losses at the gene ends were 5 bases for V and 7 bases for J; bases not matched to a gene: 9. In nucleotides, the CDR3 is TGTGCCAGCAGTCTCGGACAGGGCATGGTTGAAAAACTGTTTTTT. It specifies CASSLGQGMVEKLFF.

The CDR3 coding sequence is TGCAGCGTTGGCCGGGACAGGGGGCGGGAAGCTTTCTTT. Protein sequence: CSVGRDRGREAFF. The V and J genes are TRBV29-1 and TRBJ1-1; 12 bases align to TRBD1. CDR3 length: 13 amino acids. Losses at the gene ends were 4 bases for V and 8 bases for J; bases not matched to a gene: 5. Germline V gene data show CDR1 as SQVTM and CDR2 as ANQGSEA.

The chain joins TRBV6-6 to TRBJ2-7, with a possible D match to TRBD1 (8 bases). Germline loops: CDR1 MNHNY, CDR2 SVGAGI (reference sequence). The CDR3 consists of 18 residues. The V gene lost 6 bases and the J gene lost 0 bases, with 24 bases spanning the gap. The CDR3 DNA is TGTGCCAGCAGCCGACAGGGGTTATTAGCGGGCCCCTCCTACGAGCAGTACTTC. Translated: CASSRQGLLAGPSYEQYF.